This T cell receptor (beta chain) was identified during a study of T cell responses to AZD1222 COVID-19 vaccine. Study overall: Pooling of second doses given at about 4 or about 12 weeks was done.

As concerns this clone: Its antigen remains unknown.

Findings and caveats of the study: Regions 160-218 and 743-854 held dominance among vaccine-associated CD4 TCRs, which spanned spike. Baseline seropositives among AZD1222 recipients totaled only 5 to 7.

The length of the CDR3 is 14 residues. Trimming stripped 3 bases from V and 3 bases from J, with 12 bases between. The germline V gene has CDR1 SGDLS and CDR2 YYNGEE. Produced via immunoSEQ multiplex PCR; TCRdb's table is partial and in-frame only. The sample has 95,000 to 130,000 clones; over 75% are singletons. The sequence was obtained from an adult in good health. Here the sequenced sample was peripheral blood, taken on day 0 of AZD1222 vaccination. The chain carries TRBV9 and TRBJ1-1; perhaps TRBD1 as D (5 bases). The CDR3 here is CASSAGPGDTEAFF. The DNA of the CDR3 is TGTGCCAGCAGCGCGGGACCAGGTGACACTGAAGCTTTCTTT.